The present T cell receptor (beta chain) was sequenced within a study of control samples from healthy donors and cancer patients. From germline, CDR1 is ENHRY and CDR2 SYGVKD. There are 17 residues in the CDR3. The V and J ends lost 9 bases and 1 base respectively, with 21 bases between them. Method: immunoSEQ multiplex PCR; TCRdb's copy keeps in-frame clones and lacks some. The sample has about 170,000 clones, around 90% seen once. The sequenced material came from blood. This TCR was recovered from a woman in her 40s in good health. The chain is built from TRBV10-3 and TRBJ2-2; D is undetermined. The CDR3 DNA follows: TGTGCCATTAAACAGCCGGCGCTGGGTATGAACACCGGGGAGCTGTTTTTT. Protein product: CAIKQPALGMNTGELFF.